Presented here are 9 T cell receptor beta chains from one specimen sequenced in a study of patients and donors after allogeneic stem cell transplantation. Via MiXCR, TCRdb re-called the RT-PCR reads, giving one row per CDR3 protein. The sample contains 900,000 to 1,000,000 distinct CDR3 sequences, roughly 18% of which appear only once. The sample taken for sequencing was blood, either unsorted or a sorted T cell fraction (not recorded which). The receptors shown here come from a human donor who was either an allogeneic HSCT recipient or a stem cell or donor lymphocyte infusion donor (not recorded which). It is not recorded whose cells these are; they may come from a transplant donor.

This clonotype was detected only a few times. The rearrangement joins TRBV24-1 to TRBJ1-1, with a weak D call TRBD1 (5 bases). The CDR3 length is 15 residues. Per germline, CDR1 KGHDR and CDR2 SFDVKD. V lost 5 bases and J lost 3, with 15 bases in between. CDR3 DNA sequence: TGTGCCACCAGTGGAGCGGGGGGACCCGACACTGAAGCTTTCTTT. Its translation is CATSGAGGPDTEAFF.

This chain links TRBV10-3 with TRBJ1-2, with unresolved D. This CDR3 contains 12 residues. V lost 4 bases, J lost 6 bases, and 9 bases lay in between. Per germline, CDR1 ENHRY and CDR2 SYGVKD. In DNA, the CDR3 is TGTGCCATCAGTGCGACCGCAAATGGCTACACCTTC. It codes for CAISATANGYTF.

This clonotype was counted a few times. This chain joins TRBV7-2 and TRBJ1-1; no definite D call. Looked up from germline, CDR1 is SGHTA and CDR2 is FQGNSA. With 4 bases removed from V and 0 bases from J, the gap between germline ends came to 15 bases. The CDR3 is 16 residues long. CDR3 loop: CASSSLREVMNTEAFF. The CDR3 DNA sequence: TGTGCCAGCAGCTCCCTCCGGGAGGTTATGAACACTGAAGCTTTCTTT.

The chain combines TRBV7-6 with TRBJ1-1; D may be TRBD1 (5 bases). The CDR3 covers 14 residues. Germline V gene lookup returns CDR1 SGHVS and CDR2 FNYEAQ. Trimming shortened V by 5 bases and J by 4 bases, and 14 bases separated the two germline ends. Here the CDR3 DNA reads TGTGCCAGCAGCGCAGCGTCGGGGGGCACTGAAGCTTTCTTT. Protein sequence: CASSAASGGTEAFF.

This clonotype has just a few counts. A read error may account for a junction end that differs from germline. The V call is TRBV7-7, the J call TRBJ2-5, with D unclear. CDR3 length: 14 amino acids. Germline assignment: CDR1 SSHAT and CDR2 FNYEAQ (reference sequence). CDR3 DNA sequence: TGTGCTAGCAGCTTAATGGGAAAATTAGAGACCCAGTACTTC. It translates to CASSLMGKLETQYF.

The chain couples TRBV30 to TRBJ1-1; the D is unclear. V dropped 4 bases and J dropped 2 bases, with 8 bases sitting between them. CDR1 and CDR2 from the germline V gene are GTSNPN and SVGIG (reference sequence). The CDR3 runs to 12 residues. Here the CDR3 reads CAWKQKNTEAFF. CDR3 in DNA: TGTGCCTGGAAACAGAAAAACACTGAAGCTTTCTTT.

This clonotype was found a few times. The V call is TRBV20-1, the J call TRBJ2-2, with 10 bases aligning to TRBD2. This CDR3 has 15 amino acids. In germline, CDR1 is DFQATT, CDR2 SNEGSKA (reference sequence). The trim removed 5 bases at V and 6 bases at J, leaving 9 bases unmatched. CDR3 DNA sequence: TGCAGTGCTCTTCCTAGCGGGAGTCAATCCGGGGAGCTGTTTTTT. It yields the protein CSALPSGSQSGELFF.

Only one count was recorded for this clonotype. The chain recombines TRBV6-1 with TRBJ1-1; 9 bases line up with TRBD1. The CDR3 runs to 16 residues. The V gene's germline CDR1 is MNHNS and CDR2 SASEGT. Losses at the gene ends were 6 bases for V and 0 bases for J; bases not matched to a gene: 8. CDR3 sequence: CASSHWTGEVNTEAFF. As DNA, the CDR3 is TGTGCCAGCAGCCACTGGACAGGGGAGGTGAACACTGAAGCTTTCTTT.

This clonotype has only one observation. The V and J genes are TRBV7-9 and TRBJ2-3; 8 bases match TRBD2. The CDR3 loop spans 15 amino acids. CDR1 and CDR2 (germline): SEHNR, FQNEAQ (reference sequence). The J segment lost 4 bases and the V segment lost 5 bases, leaving 8 bases of the junction unmatched. The CDR3 loop is CASSPNGGGSDTQYF. DNA of the CDR3: TGTGCCAGCAGCCCGAACGGGGGGGGCTCAGATACGCAGTATTTT.